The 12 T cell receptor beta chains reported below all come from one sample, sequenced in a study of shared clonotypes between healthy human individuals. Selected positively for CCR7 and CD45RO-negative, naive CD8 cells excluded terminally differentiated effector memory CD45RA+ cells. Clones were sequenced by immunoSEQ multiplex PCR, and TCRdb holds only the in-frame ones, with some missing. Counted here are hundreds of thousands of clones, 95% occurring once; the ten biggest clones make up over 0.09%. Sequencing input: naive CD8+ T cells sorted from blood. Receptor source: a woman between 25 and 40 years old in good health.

DNA of the CDR3: TGTGCCAGCAGTTCGTTTTTTACAGGGTCTGGAAACACCATATATTTT. Residues: CASSSFFTGSGNTIYF. The rearrangement joins TRBV6-5 to TRBJ1-3; maybe TRBD1 (6 bases). Germline V CDR1 and CDR2: MNHEY, SVGAGI. CDR3 size: 16 residues. V gave up 4 bases and J gave up 1 base, with 14 bases separating them.

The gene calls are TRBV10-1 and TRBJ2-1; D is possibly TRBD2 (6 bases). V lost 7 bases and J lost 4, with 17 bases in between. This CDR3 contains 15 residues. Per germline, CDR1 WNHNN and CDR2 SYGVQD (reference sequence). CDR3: CASTSTGGPYNEQFF. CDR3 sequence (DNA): TGCGCCAGCACCTCTACCGGAGGGCCTTACAATGAGCAGTTCTTC.

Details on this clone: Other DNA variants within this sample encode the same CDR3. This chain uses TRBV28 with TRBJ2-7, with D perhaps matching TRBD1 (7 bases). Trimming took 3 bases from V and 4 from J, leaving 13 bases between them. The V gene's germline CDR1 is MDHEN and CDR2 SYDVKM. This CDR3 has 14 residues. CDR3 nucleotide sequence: TGTGCCAGCAGTTTCGGGCAGGGGGGTTACGAGCAGTACTTC. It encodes CASSFGQGGYEQYF.

CDR3 nucleotides: TGTGCCAGTAGTATCGGGAGCGGTGGCAATCAGCCCCAGCATTTT. Its translation is CASSIGSGGNQPQHF. The rearrangement links TRBV19 to TRBJ1-5; D is ambiguous. The CDR3 length is 15 residues. CDR1 and CDR2 from the germline V gene are LNHDA and SQIVND (reference sequence). V was cut by 3 bases and J by 2 bases, with 11 bases left in between. Looking up the rest from reference TRBV19 and TRBJ1-5 gives the full variable domain: DGGITQSPKYLFRKEGQNVTLSCEQNLNHDAMYWYRQDPGQGLRLIYYSQIVNDFQKGDIAEGYSVSREKKESFPLTVTSAQKNPTAFYLCASSIGSGGNQPQHFGDGTRLSIL.

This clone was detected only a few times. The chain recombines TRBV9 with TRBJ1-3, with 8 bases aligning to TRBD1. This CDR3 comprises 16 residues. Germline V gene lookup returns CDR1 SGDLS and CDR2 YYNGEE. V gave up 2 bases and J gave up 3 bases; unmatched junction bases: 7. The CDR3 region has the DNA TGTGCCAGCAGCGTCGGACAGGGAGAATTTGGAAACACCATATATTTT. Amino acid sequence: CASSVGQGEFGNTIYF.

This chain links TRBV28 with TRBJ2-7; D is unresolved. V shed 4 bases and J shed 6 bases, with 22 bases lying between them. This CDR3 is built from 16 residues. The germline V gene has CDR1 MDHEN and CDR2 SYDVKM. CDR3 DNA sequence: TGTGCCAGCAGTTCTGATACTATGCCTCTCTTGAGCGAGCAGTACTTC. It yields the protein CASSSDTMPLLSEQYF.

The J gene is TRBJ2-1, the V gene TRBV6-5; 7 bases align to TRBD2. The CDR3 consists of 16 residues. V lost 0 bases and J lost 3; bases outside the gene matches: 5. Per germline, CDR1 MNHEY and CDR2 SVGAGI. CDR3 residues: CASSYSSGPFYNEQFF. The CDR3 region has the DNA TGTGCCAGCAGTTACTCTAGCGGGCCGTTCTACAATGAGCAGTTCTTC.

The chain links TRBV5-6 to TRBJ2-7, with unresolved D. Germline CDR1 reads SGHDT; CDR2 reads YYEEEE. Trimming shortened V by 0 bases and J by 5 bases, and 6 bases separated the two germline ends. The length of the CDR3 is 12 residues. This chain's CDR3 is CASSLESHEQYF. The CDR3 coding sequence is TGTGCCAGCAGCTTGGAGAGTCACGAGCAGTACTTC.

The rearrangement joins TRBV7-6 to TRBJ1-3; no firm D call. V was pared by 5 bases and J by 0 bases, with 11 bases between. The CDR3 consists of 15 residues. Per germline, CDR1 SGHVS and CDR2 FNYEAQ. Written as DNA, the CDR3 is TGTGCCAGCAGCCCAGACCGTAGCTCTGGAAACACCATATATTTT. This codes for CASSPDRSSGNTIYF. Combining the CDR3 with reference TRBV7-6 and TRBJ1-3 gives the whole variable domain GAGVSQSPRYKVTKRGQDVALRCDPISGHVSLYWYRQALGQGPEFLTYFNYEAQQDKSGLPNDRFSAERPEGSISTLTIQRTEQRDSAMYRCASSPDRSSGNTIYFGEGSWLTVV.

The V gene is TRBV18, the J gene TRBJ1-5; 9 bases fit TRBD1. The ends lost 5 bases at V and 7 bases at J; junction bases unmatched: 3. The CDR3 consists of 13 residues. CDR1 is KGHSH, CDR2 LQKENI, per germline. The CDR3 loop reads CASSRTGEQPQHF. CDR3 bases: TGTGCCAGCTCAAGGACAGGGGAACAGCCCCAGCATTTT.

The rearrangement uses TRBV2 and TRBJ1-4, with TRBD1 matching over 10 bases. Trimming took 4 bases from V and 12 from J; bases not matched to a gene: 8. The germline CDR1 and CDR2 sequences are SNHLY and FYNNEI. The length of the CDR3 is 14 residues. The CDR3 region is CASSVGTGAEELFF. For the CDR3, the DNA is TGTGCCAGCAGTGTAGGGACAGGGGCCGAGGAACTGTTTTTT.

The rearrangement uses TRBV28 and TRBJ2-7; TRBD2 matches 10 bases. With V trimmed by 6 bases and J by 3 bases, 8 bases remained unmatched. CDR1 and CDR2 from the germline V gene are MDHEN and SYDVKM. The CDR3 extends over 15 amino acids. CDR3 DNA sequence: TGTGCCAGCAGCCTAGACCTAGCGGGAGACTACGAGCAGTACTTC. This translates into CASSLDLAGDYEQYF.